A single sample is the source of the 29 T cell receptor beta chains below, sequenced in a study of blood T cell repertoires in COVID-19. Generated by immunoSEQ multiplex PCR, the TCRdb table keeps only in-frame clones and is missing some. The sample carries 170,000 or so clones, about 80% recorded once. Sequenced sample: peripheral blood. The receptor source for this set is a human donor in a cohort sampled during active COVID-19.

The gene calls are TRBV11-3 and TRBJ2-5; TRBD1 matches at 7 bases. The CDR3 has 16 residues. Trimming took 1 base from V and 4 from J; bases not matched to a gene: 9. Germline CDR1 reads SGHNT; CDR2 reads YENEEA. The CDR3 loop reads CASSLGDRREIETQYF. DNA of the CDR3: TGTGCCAGCAGCTTAGGGGACAGAAGGGAGATAGAGACCCAGTACTTC.

The CDR3, as DNA: TGTGCCAGCAGTTTAAAGGGCCAGGGGGTCACCTACGAGCAGTACTTC. This codes for CASSLKGQGVTYEQYF. The chain employs TRBV27 and TRBJ2-7, with 7 bases that match TRBD1. The junction had 9 bases not matched to a gene; V was cut back by 2 bases and J by 2 bases. Germline lookup yields CDR1 MNHEY and CDR2 SMNVEV (reference sequence). The CDR3 spans 16 residues.

J is TRBJ1-2 and V is TRBV2; 7 bases align to TRBD1. The CDR3 length is 13 residues. Per germline, CDR1 SNHLY and CDR2 FYNNEI. V was clipped by 4 bases and J by 8 bases; unmatched bases: 7. CDR3 sequence reads: CASSGDRVGGYTF. The CDR3 DNA sequence: TGTGCCAGCAGTGGAGACAGGGTCGGCGGCTACACCTTC.

This rearrangement joins TRBV9 to TRBJ1-1; perhaps TRBD1 as D (5 bases). Between the trimmed V and J ends, which lost 4 bases and 1 base, there was a span of 14 bases. Per the germline V gene, CDR1 is SGDLS and CDR2 is YYNGEE. CDR3 size: 15 residues. This CDR3 is CASSPWQGTNTEAFF. CDR3 in DNA: TGTGCCAGCAGCCCATGGCAGGGAACGAACACTGAAGCTTTCTTT. The full variable domain, completed using reference TRBV9 and TRBJ1-1, is DSGVTQTPKHLITATGQRVTLRCSPRSGDLSVYWYQQSLDQGLQFLIQYYNGEERAKGNILERFSAQQFPDLHSELNLSSLELGDSALYFCASSPWQGTNTEAFFGQGTRLTVV.

The rearrangement joins TRBV5-5 to TRBJ2-7; D uncertain. CDR1 is SGHKS and CDR2 is YYEKEE in the germline V gene (reference sequence). The CDR3 contains 12 residues. V was clipped by 0 bases and J by 5 bases, with 6 bases between them. DNA for the CDR3: TGTGCCAGCAGCTTGGATAGCAACGAGCAGTACTTC. Its translation is CASSLDSNEQYF.

The chain combines TRBV4-1 with TRBJ2-7; perhaps TRBD1 as D (5 bases). CDR3 length: 16 amino acids. V shed 3 bases and J shed 0 bases, with 15 bases lying between them. The germline V gene encodes CDR1 MGHRA and CDR2 YSYEKL. This chain's CDR3 is CASSQNQGFSSYEQYF. Written as DNA, the CDR3 is TGCGCCAGCAGCCAGAACCAGGGCTTTAGCTCCTACGAGCAGTACTTC.

This chain links TRBV21-1 with TRBJ2-4; TRBD2 reflects the table's D call only, with no check against the DNA. TRBV21-1 is marked as a pseudogene. This CDR3 spans 14 amino acids. This chain's CDR3 is CASSKPSGSNIQYF. The CDR3 region has the DNA TGTGCCAGCAGCAAGCCTAGCGGGAGCAACATTCAGTACTTC.

The V call is TRBV20-1, the J call TRBJ2-7; 7 bases are shared with TRBD2. The CDR3 runs to 16 residues. Looked up from germline, CDR1 is DFQATT and CDR2 is SNEGSKA (reference sequence). After removal of 3 bases from V and 5 bases from J, the junction contained 16 bases not matched to a gene. CDR3 amino acids: CSASNPAGVFPDEQYF. DNA of the CDR3: TGCAGTGCTAGTAATCCGGCGGGAGTCTTTCCAGACGAGCAGTACTTC.

This chain uses TRBV20-1 with TRBJ1-2; D uncertain. The CDR3 is 11 amino acids. CDR1 is DFQATT, CDR2 SNEGSKA, per germline (reference sequence). This CDR3 is CVMTENYGYTF. The DNA for the CDR3 is TGCGTGATGACGGAGAACTATGGCTACACCTTC.

The V gene is TRBV4-2, the J gene TRBJ2-1; TRBD2 matches at 10 bases. After removal of 3 bases from V and 8 bases from J, the junction contained 10 bases not matched to a gene. Germline CDR1 and CDR2: LGHNA and YNFKEQ. The length of the CDR3 is 16 residues. CDR3 region: CASSQLLAGVEYEQFF. In DNA form, the CDR3 reads TGTGCCAGCAGCCAGCTCCTAGCGGGAGTGGAATATGAGCAGTTCTTC.

This clone was seen a handful of times. CDR3 coding DNA: TGTGCCAGTAAAACAGGGGAAGACACCGGGGAGCTGTTTTTT. This translates into CASKTGEDTGELFF. The V and J genes are TRBV19 and TRBJ2-2; 7 positions match TRBD1. The CDR3 length is 14 residues. Germline trimming cut 7 bases from V and 3 bases from J; bases unmatched to any gene: 5. Germline assignment: CDR1 LNHDA and CDR2 SQIVND (reference sequence).

This clone was seen a few times. This chain links TRBV10-1 with TRBJ1-5; D is undetermined. The V gene lost 10 bases and the J gene lost 10 bases, with 11 bases spanning the gap. In germline, CDR1 is WNHNN, CDR2 SYGVQD (reference sequence). This CDR3 has 10 residues. The CDR3: CATPPGPQHF. In nucleotides, the CDR3 is TGCGCCACCCCTCCAGGACCCCAGCATTTT.

This clone came up a few times. This chain connects TRBV7-9 to TRBJ2-7; TRBD1 aligns across 8 bases. Germline CDR1 reads SEHNR; CDR2 reads FQNEAQ (reference sequence). V was pared by 5 bases and J by 5 bases, with 2 bases of the junction left unmatched. The CDR3 covers 12 residues. The CDR3 here is CASSQTGDEQYF. CDR3 sequence (DNA): TGTGCCAGCAGCCAGACAGGGGACGAGCAGTACTTC.

The rearrangement joins TRBV11-2 to TRBJ2-5; 7 positions match TRBD2. The CDR3 totals 13 residues. After removal of 3 bases from V and 5 bases from J, the junction contained 3 bases not matched to a gene. Germline CDR1 SGHAT, CDR2 FQNNGV. In nucleotides, the CDR3 is TGTGCCAGCAGCTTTGACGGGGGGGAGACCCAGTACTTC. Residues: CASSFDGGETQYF. The whole variable domain, remainder taken from reference TRBV11-2 and TRBJ2-5, is EAGVAQSPRYKIIEKRQSVAFWCNPISGHATLYWYQQILGQGPKLLIQFQNNGVVDDSQLPKDRFSAERLKGVDSTLKIQPAKLEDSAVYLCASSFDGGETQYFGPGTRLLVL.

The chain combines TRBV28 with TRBJ1-1, with D maybe TRBD1 (5 bases). The V and J ends lost 6 bases and 7 bases respectively, with 12 bases between them. The CDR3 extends over 12 amino acids. Germline CDR1 and CDR2: MDHEN and SYDVKM. CDR3 loop: CASSLGQFEAFF. The CDR3 DNA follows: TGTGCCAGCAGCCTAGGACAATTTGAAGCTTTCTTT.

This sequence joins TRBV5-1 and TRBJ1-2; D gene uncertain. The CDR3 runs 13 residues. V was shortened by 4 bases and J by 8 bases, with 15 bases between the two germline ends. CDR1 is SGHRS, CDR2 YFSETQ, per germline. The CDR3 DNA is TGCGCCAGCAGCGTCTACGGCTCCGGGGGCTACACCTTC. It translates to CASSVYGSGGYTF.

The rearrangement joins TRBV27 to TRBJ2-7; 10 bases map to TRBD1. Germline V CDR1 and CDR2: MNHEY, SMNVEV (reference sequence). CDR3 length: 13 residues. Trimming cost V 7 bases and J 5 bases; bases outside gene matches: 5. The CDR3 coding sequence is TGTGCCAGCACCCTGACAGGGGGCGACGAGCAGTACTTC. Protein: CASTLTGGDEQYF.

The chain has TRBV7-2 and TRBJ2-7; 7 nucleotides agree with TRBD2. The germline gives CDR1 SGHTA, CDR2 FQGNSA. The V and J ends lost 5 bases and 2 bases, in that order; junction bases with no gene match: 12. This CDR3 contains 16 residues. This CDR3 is CASSQGVGTIPYEQYF. The DNA for the CDR3 is TGTGCCAGCAGCCAAGGGGTTGGGACTATTCCCTACGAGCAGTACTTC.

This clone has just one count. V usage is TRBV7-2 and J usage is TRBJ2-1; 7 nucleotides match TRBD2. The CDR3 is 16 residues long. The V gene end was trimmed by 3 bases and the J gene end by 3 bases; junction bases not matched to a gene: 8. CDR1 is SGHTA, CDR2 FQGNSA, per germline. CDR3 loop: CASSLGGRTLYNEQFF. The DNA of the CDR3 is TGTGCCAGCAGCTTGGGAGGGCGAACCCTCTACAATGAGCAGTTCTTC.

This chain links TRBV10-2 with TRBJ1-1; unclear D gene. The CDR3 runs 14 residues. Trimming took off 5 bases at V and 0 bases at J, with 10 bases between the two ends. Germline assignment: CDR1 WSHSY and CDR2 SAAADI. The CDR3 sequence is CASSNTALNTEAFF. CDR3 nucleotides: TGCGCCAGCAGTAACACAGCATTGAACACTGAAGCTTTCTTT.

The genes are TRBV21-1 and TRBJ1-5; TRBD1, as called in the table, went unchecked against the DNA. TRBV21-1 is recorded as a pseudogene. The CDR3 is made up of 17 amino acids. CDR3 residues: CASSKGGRVKPNQPQHF. For the CDR3, the DNA is TGTGCCAGCAGCAAAGGGGGCAGGGTCAAACCCAATCAGCCCCAGCATTTT.

CDR3 bases: TGTGCCAGCAGCCTTTCCACAGGGGGGGCATATGGCTACACCTTC. It codes for CASSLSTGGAYGYTF. The gene calls are TRBV5-4 and TRBJ1-2; 8 bases align to TRBD1. Germline CDR1 SGHNT, CDR2 YYREEE (reference sequence). The CDR3 length is 15 residues. V lost 4 bases and J lost 5; bases outside the gene matches: 10.

The chain employs TRBV19 and TRBJ1-3, with a tentative D call TRBD1 (5 bases). The V gene's germline CDR1 is LNHDA and CDR2 SQIVND (reference sequence). The CDR3 contains 15 residues. Trimming removed 2 bases from V and 4 bases from J, with 12 bases in between. CDR3 nucleotides: TGTGCCAGTAGTATAACACGGACAACCGGAAACACCATATATTTT. Protein sequence: CASSITRTTGNTIYF. Full variable domain (outside the CDR3, taken from reference TRBV19 and TRBJ1-3): DGGITQSPKYLFRKEGQNVTLSCEQNLNHDAMYWYRQDPGQGLRLIYYSQIVNDFQKGDIAEGYSVSREKKESFPLTVTSAQKNPTAFYLCASSITRTTGNTIYFGEGSWLTVV.

V usage is TRBV7-2 and J usage is TRBJ1-2; unclear D gene. Trimming removed 1 base from V and 4 bases from J, with 13 bases in between. The CDR3 extends over 15 amino acids. Germline assignment: CDR1 SGHTA and CDR2 FQGNSA. The CDR3 is CASSLVVGAGYGYTF. The CDR3 DNA is TGTGCCAGCAGCTTAGTGGTGGGCGCGGGCTATGGCTACACCTTC.

The chain carries TRBV7-2 and TRBJ2-3; D is unresolved. This CDR3 spans 15 amino acids. Germline V gene lookup returns CDR1 SGHTA and CDR2 FQGNSA. Trimming took 0 bases from V and 4 from J, leaving 11 bases between them. CDR3 region: CASSLAVGNSDTQYF. The CDR3 DNA follows: TGTGCCAGCAGCTTAGCTGTTGGCAATTCAGATACGCAGTATTTT.

The rearrangement links TRBV21-1 to TRBJ2-1; the table's D gene call, TRBD2, was not cross checked with the DNA. TRBV21-1 is an annotated pseudogene. CDR3 length equals 17 residues. CDR3 nucleotide sequence: TGTGCCAGCAGCAAAGAGGTGACTAGCGGGAGAATAAATGAGCAGTTCTTC. As protein: CASSKEVTSGRINEQFF.

The V gene is TRBV24-1, the J gene TRBJ2-1, with 9 bases identical to TRBD2. The V segment lost 4 bases and the J segment 6 bases; nucleotides outside the gene matches: 6. This CDR3 contains 15 residues. Germline CDR1 reads KGHDR; CDR2 reads SFDVKD. For the CDR3, the DNA is TGTGCCACCAGTGACCCTAGCGGGGCCCCCAATGAGCAGTTCTTC. This gives the protein CATSDPSGAPNEQFF.

This sequence joins TRBV19 and TRBJ2-7, with D hard to call. The germline V gene has CDR1 LNHDA and CDR2 SQIVND (reference sequence). CDR3 size: 13 residues. V shed 6 bases and J shed 2 bases, with 11 bases lying between them. CDR3 sequence: CASSQEPTYEQYF. In DNA, the CDR3 is TGTGCCAGTAGCCAGGAACCTACCTACGAGCAGTACTTC.

This clone was counted only a few times. The V gene is TRBV7-8, the J gene TRBJ1-5; D not resolved. The CDR3 length is 16 residues. Germline V gene data show CDR1 as SGHVS and CDR2 as FQNEAQ. V lost 1 base to trimming and J lost 5 bases, with 15 bases between them. In nucleotides, the CDR3 is TGTGCCAGCAGCTTAGATTCGGTCGGTGGTGATCAGCCCCAGCATTTT. Amino acids: CASSLDSVGGDQPQHF.